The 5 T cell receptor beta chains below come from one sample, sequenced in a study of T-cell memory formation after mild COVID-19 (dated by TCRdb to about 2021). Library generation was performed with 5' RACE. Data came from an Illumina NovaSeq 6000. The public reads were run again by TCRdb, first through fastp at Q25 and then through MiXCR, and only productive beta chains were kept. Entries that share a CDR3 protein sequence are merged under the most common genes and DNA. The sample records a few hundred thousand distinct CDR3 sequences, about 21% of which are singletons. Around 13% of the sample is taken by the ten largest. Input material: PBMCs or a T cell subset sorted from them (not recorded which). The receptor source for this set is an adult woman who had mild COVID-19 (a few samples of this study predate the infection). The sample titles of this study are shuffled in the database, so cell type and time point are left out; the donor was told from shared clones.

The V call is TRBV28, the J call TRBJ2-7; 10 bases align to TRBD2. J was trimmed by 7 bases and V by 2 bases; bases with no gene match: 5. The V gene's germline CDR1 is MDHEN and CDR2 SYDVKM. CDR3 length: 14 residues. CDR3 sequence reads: CASSLLAGVGEQYF. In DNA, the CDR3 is TGTGCCAGCAGTTTACTAGCGGGAGTTGGAGAGCAGTACTTC.

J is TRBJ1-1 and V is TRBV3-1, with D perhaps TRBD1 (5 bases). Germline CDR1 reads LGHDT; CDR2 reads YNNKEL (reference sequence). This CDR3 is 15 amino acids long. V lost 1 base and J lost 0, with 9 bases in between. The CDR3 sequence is CASSQGQPMNTEAFF. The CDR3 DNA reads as TGTGCCAGCAGCCAAGGACAGCCTATGAACACTGAAGCTTTCTTT.

The CDR3 nucleotides are TGCAGTGCTAGAGATGGGTTCGGGGGGGATGCCCTAGGGGCTTTCTTT. Translation gives CSARDGFGGDALGAFF. This chain joins TRBV20-1 and TRBJ1-1; tentatively, D is TRBD1 (5 bases). The V end lost 0 bases, the J end lost 11 bases, and 25 bases lay between the germline ends. This CDR3 spans 16 amino acids. Germline values: CDR1 DFQATT, CDR2 SNEGSKA (reference sequence).

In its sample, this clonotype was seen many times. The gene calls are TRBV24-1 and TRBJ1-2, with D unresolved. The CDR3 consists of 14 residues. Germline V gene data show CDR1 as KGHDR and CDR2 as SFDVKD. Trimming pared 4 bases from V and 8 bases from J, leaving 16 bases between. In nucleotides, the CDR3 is TGTGCCACCAGTGACCCGCGGACCCGGCGGGGCTACACCTTC. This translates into CATSDPRTRRGYTF.

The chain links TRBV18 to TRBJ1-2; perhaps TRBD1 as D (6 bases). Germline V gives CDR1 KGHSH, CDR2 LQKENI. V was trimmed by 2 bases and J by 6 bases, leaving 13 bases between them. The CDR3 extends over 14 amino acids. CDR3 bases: TGTGCCAGCTCACCAGGGGGGCCAGGCGATGGCTACACCTTC. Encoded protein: CASSPGGPGDGYTF.